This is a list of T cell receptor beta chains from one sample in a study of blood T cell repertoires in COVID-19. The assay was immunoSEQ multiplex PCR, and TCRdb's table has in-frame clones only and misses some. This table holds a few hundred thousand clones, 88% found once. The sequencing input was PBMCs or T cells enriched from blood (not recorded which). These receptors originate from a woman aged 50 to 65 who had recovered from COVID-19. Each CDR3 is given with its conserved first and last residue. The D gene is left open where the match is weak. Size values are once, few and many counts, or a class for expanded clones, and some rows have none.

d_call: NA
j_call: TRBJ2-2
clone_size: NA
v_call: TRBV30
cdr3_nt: TGTGCCTGGAGGAGGGGGAAGATGAACACCGGGGAGCTGTTTTTT
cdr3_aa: CAWRRGKMNTGELFF

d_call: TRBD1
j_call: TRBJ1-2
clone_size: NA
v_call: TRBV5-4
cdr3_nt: TGTGCCAGCAGCTCTTCGACAGGGGCGCCGAGGATCTATGGCTACACCTTC
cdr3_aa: CASSSSTGAPRIYGYTF

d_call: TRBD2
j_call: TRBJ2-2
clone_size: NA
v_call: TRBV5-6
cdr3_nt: TGTGCCAGCAGCGCGACTAGCGGGGGGAACACCGGGGAGCTGTTTTTT
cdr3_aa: CASSATSGGNTGELFF

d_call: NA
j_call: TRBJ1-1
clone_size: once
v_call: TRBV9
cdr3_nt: TGTGCCAGCAGCGCAACAATGAACACTGAAGCTTTCTTT
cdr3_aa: CASSATMNTEAFF

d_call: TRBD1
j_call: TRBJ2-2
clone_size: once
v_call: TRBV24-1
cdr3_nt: TGTGCCACCAGCCGACAGGGGAGCACCGGGGAGCTGTTTTTT
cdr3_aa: CATSRQGSTGELFF

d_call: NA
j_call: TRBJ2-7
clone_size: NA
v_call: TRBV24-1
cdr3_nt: TGTGCCACCCCCGCGTGTGAACGGGGCGAGCAGTACTTC
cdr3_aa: CATPACERGEQYF

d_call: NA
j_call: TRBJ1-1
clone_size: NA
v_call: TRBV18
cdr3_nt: TGTGCCAGCTCTCGGGACATTAAGAACACTGAAGCTTTCTTT
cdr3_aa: CASSRDIKNTEAFF

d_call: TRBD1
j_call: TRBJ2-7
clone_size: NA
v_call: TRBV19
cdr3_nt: TGTGCCAGTAGTACGACGGGACAGGGGTACGAGCAGTACTTC
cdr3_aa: CASSTTGQGYEQYF

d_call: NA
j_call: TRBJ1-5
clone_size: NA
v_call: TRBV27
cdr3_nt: TGTGCCAGCAGTCCAAACAGAGAACGGCAGCCCCAGCATTTT
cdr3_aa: CASSPNRERQPQHF

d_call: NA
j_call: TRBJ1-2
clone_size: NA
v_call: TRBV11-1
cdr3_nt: TGTGCCAGCAGCTTGATCAGTAACTATGGCTACACCTTC
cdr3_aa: CASSLISNYGYTF

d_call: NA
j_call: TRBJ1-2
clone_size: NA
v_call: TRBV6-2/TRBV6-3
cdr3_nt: TGTGCCAGCAGCCCCGGGACATATGGCTACACCTTC
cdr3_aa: CASSPGTYGYTF

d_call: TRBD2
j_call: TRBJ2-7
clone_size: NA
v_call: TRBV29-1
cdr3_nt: TGCAGCGTTGAGCTCTTCGGGGGGGCATACGAGCAGTACTTC
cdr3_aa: CSVELFGGAYEQYF

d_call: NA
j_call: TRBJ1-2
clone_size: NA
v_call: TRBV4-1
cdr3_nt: TGCGCCAGCAGCCAATTGACAGAGATCTATGGCTACACCTTC
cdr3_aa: CASSQLTEIYGYTF

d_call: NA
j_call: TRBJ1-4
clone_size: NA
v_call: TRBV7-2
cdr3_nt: TGTGCCAGCAGCTTAGGAGGGGAAGCGGGCGAAAAACTGTTTTTT
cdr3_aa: CASSLGGEAGEKLFF

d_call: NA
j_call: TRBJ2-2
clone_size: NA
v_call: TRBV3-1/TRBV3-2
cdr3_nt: TGTGCCAGCAGCAAGGGACAGAACACCGGGGAGCTGTTTTTT
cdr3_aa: CASSKGQNTGELFF

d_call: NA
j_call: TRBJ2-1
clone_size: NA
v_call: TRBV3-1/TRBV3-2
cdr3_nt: TGTGCCAGCAGCCACCCAGAAGGGAGAGGCGATGAGCAGTTCTTC
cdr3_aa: CASSHPEGRGDEQFF

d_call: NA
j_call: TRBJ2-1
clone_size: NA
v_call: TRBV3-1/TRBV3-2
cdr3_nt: TGTGCCAGCAGCCAAGATCCGGCAGGTTTCAATGAGCAGTTCTTC
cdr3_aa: CASSQDPAGFNEQFF

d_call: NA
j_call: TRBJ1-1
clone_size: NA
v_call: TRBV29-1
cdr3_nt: TGCAGCGTCACGGGACACTCGAACACTGAAGCTTTCTTT
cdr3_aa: CSVTGHSNTEAFF

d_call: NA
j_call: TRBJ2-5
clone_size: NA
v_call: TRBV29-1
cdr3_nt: TGCAGCGTTGGAGCAGGGGCGGAGACCCAGTACTTC
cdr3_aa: CSVGAGAETQYF

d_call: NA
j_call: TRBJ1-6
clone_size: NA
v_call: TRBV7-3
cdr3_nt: TGTGCCAGCAGCCCCCAAGGGGGTGGTTCACCCCTCCACTTT
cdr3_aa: CASSPQGGGSPLHF

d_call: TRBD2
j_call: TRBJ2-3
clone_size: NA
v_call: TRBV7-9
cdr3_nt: TGTGCCAGCAGTCAAGGACTAGCGGTCGATACGCAGTATTTT
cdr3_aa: CASSQGLAVDTQYF

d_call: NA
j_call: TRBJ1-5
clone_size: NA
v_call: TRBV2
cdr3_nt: TGTGCCAGCAGTGGGGGCACCTCTAGTCAGCCCCAGCATTTT
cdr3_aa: CASSGGTSSQPQHF

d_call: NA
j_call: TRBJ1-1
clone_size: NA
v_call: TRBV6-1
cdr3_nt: TGTGCCAGCAGTGAATCCCAGACGGACTACACTGAAGCTTTCTTT
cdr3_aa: CASSESQTDYTEAFF

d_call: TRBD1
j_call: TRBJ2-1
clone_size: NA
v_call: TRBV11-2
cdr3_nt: TGTGCCAGCAGCTCGGTACAGGGGAGATACAATGAGCAGTTCTTC
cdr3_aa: CASSSVQGRYNEQFF

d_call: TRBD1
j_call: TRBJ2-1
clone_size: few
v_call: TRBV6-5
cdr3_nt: TGTGCCAGCAGGACCGAGGGGGACAGGGTCAATGAGCAGTTCTTC
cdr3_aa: CASRTEGDRVNEQFF

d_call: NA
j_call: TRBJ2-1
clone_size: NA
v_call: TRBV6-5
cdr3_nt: TGTGCCAGCAGTTCGTCCGGGACAATCACCCATGAGCAGTTCTTC
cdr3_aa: CASSSSGTITHEQFF

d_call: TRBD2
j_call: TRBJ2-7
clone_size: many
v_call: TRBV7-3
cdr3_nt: TGTGCCAGCAGCTTAACGTTGGCTAGCGGGGATAAGGCCTACGAGCAGTACTTC
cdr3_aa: CASSLTLASGDKAYEQYF

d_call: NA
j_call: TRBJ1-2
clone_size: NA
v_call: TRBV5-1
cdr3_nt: TGCGCCAGCAGCTTCCGGGGGGACGACTATGGCTACACCTTC
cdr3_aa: CASSFRGDDYGYTF

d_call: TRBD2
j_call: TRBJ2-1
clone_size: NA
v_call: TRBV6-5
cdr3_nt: TGTGCCAGCGGGTCGGGAGGGCTTTATAATGAGCAGTTCTTC
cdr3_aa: CASGSGGLYNEQFF

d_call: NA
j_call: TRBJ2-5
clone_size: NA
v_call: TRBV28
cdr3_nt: TGTGCCAGCAGTTTAGGGACTTCGTACCAAGAGACCCAGTACTTC
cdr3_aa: CASSLGTSYQETQYF

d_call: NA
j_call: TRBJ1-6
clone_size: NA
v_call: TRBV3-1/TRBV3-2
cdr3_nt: TGTGCCAGCAGCCAAGCCAGGGGTAATTCACCCCTCCACTTT
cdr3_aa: CASSQARGNSPLHF

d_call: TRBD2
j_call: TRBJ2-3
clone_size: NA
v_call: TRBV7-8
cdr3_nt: TGTGCCAGCAGCCTTCGGACTAGCGGGAGTCGGGATACGCAGTATTTT
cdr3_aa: CASSLRTSGSRDTQYF

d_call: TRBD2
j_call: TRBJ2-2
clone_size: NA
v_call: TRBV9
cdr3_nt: TGTGCCAGCAGCGGGCGACTAGCGGGACGGGGGGATCCGGAGCTGTTTTTT
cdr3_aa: CASSGRLAGRGDPELFF

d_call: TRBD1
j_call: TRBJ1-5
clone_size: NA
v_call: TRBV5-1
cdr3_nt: TGCGCCAGCAGCTTGACAGGGGGGAATCAGCCCCAGCATTTT
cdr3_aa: CASSLTGGNQPQHF

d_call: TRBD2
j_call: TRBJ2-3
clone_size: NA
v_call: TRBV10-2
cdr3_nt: TGCGCCAGCAGTAAAAGCTTGAATGGGACTAGCGGGATCAAACGCGAGACAGATACGCAGTATTTT
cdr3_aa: CASSKSLNGTSGIKRETDTQYF

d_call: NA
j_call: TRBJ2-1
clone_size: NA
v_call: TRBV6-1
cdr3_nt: TGTGCCAGCAGTGAAGCTCGGCTAGCAGGCTCCTACAATGAGCAGTTCTTC
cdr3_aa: CASSEARLAGSYNEQFF

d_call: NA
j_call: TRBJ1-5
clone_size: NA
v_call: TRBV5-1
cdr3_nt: TGCGCCAGCAGGACTGACAGTAATAGCAATCAGCCCCAGCATTTT
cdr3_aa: CASRTDSNSNQPQHF

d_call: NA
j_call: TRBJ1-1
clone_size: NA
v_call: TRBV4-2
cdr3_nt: TGTGCCAGCAGCCGACAGGTTAACACTGAAGCTTTCTTT
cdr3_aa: CASSRQVNTEAFF

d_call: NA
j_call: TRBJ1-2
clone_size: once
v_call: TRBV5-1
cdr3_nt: TGCGCCAGCAGCATCGGACACGGTTCTAACTATGGCTACACCTTC
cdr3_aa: CASSIGHGSNYGYTF

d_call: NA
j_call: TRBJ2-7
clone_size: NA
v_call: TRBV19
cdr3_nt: TGTGCCAGTAGTATCCCAGGGCCAACATACGAGCAGTACTTC
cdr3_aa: CASSIPGPTYEQYF

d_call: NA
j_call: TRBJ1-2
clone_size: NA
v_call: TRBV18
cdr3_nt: TGTGCCAGCTCACCACTCGAAACCCCGGTCGAAGGCTACACCTTC
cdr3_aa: CASSPLETPVEGYTF

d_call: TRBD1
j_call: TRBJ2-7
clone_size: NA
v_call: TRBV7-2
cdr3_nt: TGTGCCAGCAGGGTATCGGGACAGGTCGATGCCGAGCAGTACTTC
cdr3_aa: CASRVSGQVDAEQYF

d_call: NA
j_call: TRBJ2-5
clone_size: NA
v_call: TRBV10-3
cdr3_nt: TGTGCCATCAGTGAGTCGAAGGGAGTTTTGGCAGGCGGAGAGACCCAGTACTTC
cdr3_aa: CAISESKGVLAGGETQYF

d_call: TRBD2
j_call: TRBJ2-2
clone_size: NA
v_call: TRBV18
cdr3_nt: TGTGCCAGCTCACCAGCGGGAGGGCCGAGGGAGCTGTTTTTT
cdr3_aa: CASSPAGGPRELFF

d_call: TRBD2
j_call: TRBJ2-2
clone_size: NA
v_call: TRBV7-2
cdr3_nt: TGTGCCAGCAGCTTAAATGCGGGGGTCAACACCGGGGAGCTGTTTTTT
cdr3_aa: CASSLNAGVNTGELFF

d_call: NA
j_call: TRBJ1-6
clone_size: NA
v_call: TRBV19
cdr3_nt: TGTGCCAGTAGATCCGCAGCGGGATGGGGAAGCTCCTATAATTCACCCCTCCACTTT
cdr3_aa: CASRSAAGWGSSYNSPLHF

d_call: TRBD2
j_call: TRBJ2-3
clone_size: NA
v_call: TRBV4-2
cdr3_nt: TGTGCCAGCAGCCAACGACTGGCGGGAGGACCAGATACGCAGTATTTT
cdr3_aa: CASSQRLAGGPDTQYF

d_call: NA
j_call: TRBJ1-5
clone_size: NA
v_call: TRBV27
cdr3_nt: TGTGCCAGCACTCCCCTCTCCGGGGTTGGCAATCAGCCCCAGCATTTT
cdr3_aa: CASTPLSGVGNQPQHF

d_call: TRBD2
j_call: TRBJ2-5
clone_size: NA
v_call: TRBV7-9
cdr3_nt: TGTGCCAGCAGCCCATTTAATAGCGGGAGGGCCGGAGAGACCCAGTACTTC
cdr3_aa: CASSPFNSGRAGETQYF

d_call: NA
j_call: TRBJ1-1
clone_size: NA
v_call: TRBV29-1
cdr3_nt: TGCAGCGTTGCGGTCGGGGGGCGAGACACTGAAGCTTTCTTT
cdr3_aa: CSVAVGGRDTEAFF

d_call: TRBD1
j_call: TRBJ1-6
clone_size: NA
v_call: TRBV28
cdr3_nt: TGTGCCAGCAGTTTTGCAGGGGGCTATAATTCACCCCTCCACTTT
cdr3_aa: CASSFAGGYNSPLHF

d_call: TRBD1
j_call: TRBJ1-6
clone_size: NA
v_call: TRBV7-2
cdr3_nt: TGTGCCAGCAGGACCACCGGGACAGGGGGGTTTAATTCACCCCTCCACTTT
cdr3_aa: CASRTTGTGGFNSPLHF

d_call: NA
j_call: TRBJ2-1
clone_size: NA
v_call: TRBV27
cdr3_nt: TGTGCCAGCAGGGCAGGGTCCTACAATGAGCAGTTCTTC
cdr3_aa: CASRAGSYNEQFF

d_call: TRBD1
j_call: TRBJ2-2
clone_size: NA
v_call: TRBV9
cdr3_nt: TGTGCCAGCAGCCCTTCCCCCCCCGGGACAGCGAACACCGGGGAGCTGTTTTTT
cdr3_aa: CASSPSPPGTANTGELFF

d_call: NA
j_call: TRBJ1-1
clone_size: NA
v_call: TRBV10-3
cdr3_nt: TGTGCCATCAGCCGTAACATGAACACTGAAGCTTTCTTT
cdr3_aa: CAISRNMNTEAFF

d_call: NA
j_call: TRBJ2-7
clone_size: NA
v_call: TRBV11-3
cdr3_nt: TGTGCCAGCAGCTTAGAGTGGACGGCCGCTAGTAGCGGGACAGGGTACGAGCAGTACTTC
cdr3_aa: CASSLEWTAASSGTGYEQYF

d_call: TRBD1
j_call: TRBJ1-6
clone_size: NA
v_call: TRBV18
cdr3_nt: TGTGCCAGCTCACGGACAGGGTTTGATTCACCCCTCCACTTT
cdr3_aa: CASSRTGFDSPLHF

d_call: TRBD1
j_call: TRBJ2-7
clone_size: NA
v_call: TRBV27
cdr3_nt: TGTGCCAGCAGTACCGGACAGGGTTCCTACGAGCAGTACTTC
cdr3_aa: CASSTGQGSYEQYF

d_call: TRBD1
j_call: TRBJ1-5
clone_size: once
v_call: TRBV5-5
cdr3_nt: TGTGCCAGCGGCCCGGGGGACAGGGGGAATCAGCCCCAGCATTTT
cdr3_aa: CASGPGDRGNQPQHF